The 17 T cell receptor beta chains given below trace back to one sample, sequenced in a study of human T cells and chemical hapten exposure. TCRdb called the RACE reads again in MiXCR, with one record for every CDR3 protein. The sample comprises 150,000 to 200,000 distinct CDR3 sequences, roughly 30% of which are singletons, and less than 3.5% rests with the top ten. As to time point: pre-sensitization, week 0. Treatment of the sample: therapeutic diphenylcyclopropenone sensitization with weekly scalp DPC. The sample here was whole blood, taken in connection with sensitization to the hapten diphenylcyclopropenone (DPC). These receptors were taken from a woman aged 25-40 years with alopecia areata. Some clones in this sample may be carry-over from other donors' samples.

The V gene is TRBV29-1, the J gene TRBJ2-7, with 8 bases that match TRBD2. The CDR3 loop spans 13 amino acids. V lost 6 bases to trimming and J lost 2 bases; unmatched junction nucleotides: 6. Germline assignment: CDR1 SQVTM and CDR2 ANQGSEA. The CDR3 protein is CSVGPGGPYEQYF. DNA for the CDR3: TGCAGCGTGGGCCCGGGAGGGCCCTACGAGCAGTACTTC.

This clonotype was counted only a few times. CDR3 region: CASSPRGWQYF. The CDR3 nucleotides are TGTGCCAGCAGCCCGCGGGGATGGCAGTACTTC. J is TRBJ2-7 and V is TRBV28, with D possibly TRBD2 on 6 matching bases. Per germline, CDR1 MDHEN and CDR2 SYDVKM. Trimming left V 6 bases short and J 9 bases short, with 12 bases between. This CDR3 spans 11 amino acids.

The J gene is TRBJ2-7, the V gene TRBV7-2; tentatively, D is TRBD1 (6 bases). Trimming cost V 4 bases and J 13 bases, with 23 bases left between them. Per germline, CDR1 SGHTA and CDR2 FQGNSA. This CDR3 contains 14 residues. The DNA of the CDR3 is TGTGCCAGCAGCTCCTACCCCCAGGGGCAGGGCGGATACTTC. Residues: CASSSYPQGQGGYF.

The CDR3 spells CSARVASQETQYF. In DNA, the CDR3 is TGCAGTGCTAGAGTGGCCTCTCAAGAGACCCAGTACTTC. The rearrangement uses TRBV20-1 and TRBJ2-5, with D unresolved. CDR1 DFQATT and CDR2 SNEGSKA come from the germline V gene (reference sequence). This CDR3 is built from 13 residues. V was cut by 1 base and J by 2 bases, with 8 bases left in between.

The J gene is TRBJ2-3, the V gene TRBV29-1; a possible D gene is TRBD2 (6 bases). The CDR3 has 14 residues. CDR1 is SQVTM and CDR2 is ANQGSEA in the germline V gene. The germline V and J ends were trimmed by 7 bases and 3 bases, with 17 bases remaining between them. This CDR3 reads CSACTGECTDTQYF. In DNA, the CDR3 is TGCAGCGCATGCACGGGAGAGTGTACAGATACGCAGTATTTT.

This clonotype was seen only a few times. V gene TRBV27 combines with J gene TRBJ2-7, with TRBD2 identical over 10 bases. From germline, CDR1 is MNHEY and CDR2 SMNVEV (reference sequence). CDR3 length: 17 residues. With 5 bases clipped from V and 3 bases from J, the junction kept 13 bases outside the gene matches. CDR3 bases: TGTGCCAGCAGTCCCGCCCCCCTAGCGGGAGCCCTCTACGAGCAGTACTTC. It encodes CASSPAPLAGALYEQYF.

In this sample, this clonotype turned up a few times. The V call is TRBV25-1, the J call TRBJ1-1; no firm D call. CDR1 MGHDK and CDR2 SYGVNS come from the germline V gene. This CDR3 spans 13 amino acids. The ends were cut back, 6 bases at V and 4 bases at J, with 12 bases in the middle. This CDR3 reads CASRPAVGTEAFF. The CDR3 DNA sequence: TGTGCCAGCAGACCCGCGGTCGGCACTGAAGCTTTCTTT.

V and J are TRBV6-5 and TRBJ2-1; 8 bases line up with TRBD2. This CDR3 is 16 amino acids long. The germline gives CDR1 MNHEY, CDR2 SVGAGI. Trimming cost V 6 bases and J 2 bases; bases outside gene matches: 9. CDR3 coding DNA: TGTGCCAGCAGATCAATAGCGGGACCGACCTACAATGAGCAGTTCTTC. Amino acids: CASRSIAGPTYNEQFF.

This rearrangement joins TRBV20-1 to TRBJ2-1, with TRBD2 matching over 13 bases. V shed 6 bases and J 8 bases; nucleotides not matched to a gene: 10. CDR1 DFQATT and CDR2 SNEGSKA come from the germline V gene (reference sequence). This CDR3 has 15 residues. Here the CDR3 reads CSAYPGTSGTHEQFF. Written as DNA, the CDR3 is TGCAGTGCGTACCCCGGGACTAGCGGGACCCATGAGCAGTTCTTC.

This clonotype was counted between two and nine times. Written as DNA, the CDR3 is TGCGCCAGCAGTTACCAAGCGGGAGACGAGCAGTACTTC. Translated, it gives CASSYQAGDEQYF. This chain joins TRBV5-1 and TRBJ2-7; 8 bases are shared with TRBD2. This CDR3 has 13 amino acids. V gave up 5 bases and J gave up 5 bases; unmatched junction bases: 6. CDR1 and CDR2 from the germline V gene are SGHRS and YFSETQ.

This clonotype was observed at least ten times. V is TRBV29-1 and J is TRBJ1-2; 9 positions agree with TRBD1. This CDR3 contains 14 residues. The ends lost 6 bases at V and 7 bases at J; junction bases unmatched: 12. Germline V gives CDR1 SQVTM, CDR2 ANQGSEA. CDR3 region: CSVVFTGTGSGYTF. For the CDR3, the DNA is TGCAGCGTCGTTTTCACCGGGACAGGGTCTGGCTACACCTTC.

This clonotype occurred a few times. The chain combines TRBV20-1 with TRBJ1-5, with a tentative D call TRBD1 (6 bases). With 6 bases removed from V and 5 bases from J, the gap between germline ends came to 20 bases. Germline V gene sequence: CDR1 DFQATT, CDR2 SNEGSKA (reference sequence). The CDR3 sequence is 15 residues long. CDR3 sequence (DNA): TGCAGTGCCAGCCTGGGGGGGGACATTTATCAGCCCCAGCATTTT. It translates to CSASLGGDIYQPQHF.

This clonotype was counted at least ten times. J is TRBJ1-4 and V is TRBV29-1, with TRBD1 identical over 7 bases. CDR3 length equals 13 residues. V lost 5 bases to trimming and J lost 8 bases; unmatched junction nucleotides: 8. Germline V gene lookup returns CDR1 SQVTM and CDR2 ANQGSEA. CDR3 region: CSVLGTEREKLFF. CDR3 DNA: TGCAGCGTTCTCGGGACAGAGAGGGAAAAACTGTTTTTT.

This clonotype was found a few times. The CDR3 nucleotides read TGTGCCAGCAGCTCTTCGGGACTAGCGGGATTCGAGCAGTACTTC. Translating it yields CASSSSGLAGFEQYF. This chain uses TRBV7-9 with TRBJ2-7, with TRBD2 matching 13 bases. Germline CDR1 is SEHNR and CDR2 is FQNEAQ (reference sequence). There are 15 residues in the CDR3. With 4 bases clipped from V and 6 bases from J, the junction kept 6 bases outside the gene matches.

V and J are TRBV28 and TRBJ2-7, with 10 bases fitting TRBD2. Trimming removed 6 bases from V and 1 base from J; junction bases left unmatched: 12. The length of the CDR3 is 17 residues. CDR1 is MDHEN and CDR2 is SYDVKM in the germline V gene. CDR3 sequence (DNA): TGTGCCAGCAGCCTAGGGCCTAGCGGGAGTTGGTCCTACGAGCAGTACTTC. Amino acid sequence: CASSLGPSGSWSYEQYF.

There are many counts of this clonotype. The chain uses TRBV6-5 and TRBJ1-4; D possibly corresponds to TRBD1 (6 bases). The CDR3 spans 16 residues. Trimming removed 5 bases from V and 6 bases from J, with 19 bases in between. Germline V gene data show CDR1 as MNHEY and CDR2 as SVGAGI. The CDR3 nucleotides are TGTGCCAGCAGTACCGGACAGTCACCGGGCCATGAAAAACTGTTTTTT. It encodes CASSTGQSPGHEKLFF.

The chain couples TRBV7-8 to TRBJ2-1; 7 bases align to TRBD1. CDR1 SGHVS and CDR2 FQNEAQ come from the germline V gene. This CDR3 is 15 amino acids long. The ends lost 5 bases at V and 0 bases at J; junction bases unmatched: 4. The CDR3 region is CASSGDRDSYNEQFF. The CDR3 bases are TGTGCCAGCAGCGGAGACAGGGACTCCTACAATGAGCAGTTCTTC.